Given below is one T cell receptor (beta chain) in context. The PCR was carried out with 60 Vbeta primers and 13 Jbeta primers. Under the authors' procedure: About 11 million of some 80 million unique TCR beta chains were shared, per a later count. Clones were sequenced by immunoSEQ multiplex PCR, and TCRdb holds only the in-frame ones, with some missing. The D gene and trimming were derived from the DNA, and the V and J assignments and clone size from that table. The data hold some 190,000 clones, with under 80% observed a single time. V shed 0 bases and J 5 bases; nucleotides not matched to a gene: 7. Per the germline V gene, CDR1 is SGDLS and CDR2 is YYNGEE. The CDR3 contains 15 residues. This entry comes from a study of cytomegalovirus exposure and HLA in healthy donors. In the study overall: A preliminary data release comprised approximately 85 million unique TCRs obtained from HLA-typed donors.

The donors (healthy individuals) were bone marrow donors. Sequences were obtained from PBMCs. This chain connects TRBV9 to TRBJ2-7; 8 nucleotides match TRBD2. This TCR was recovered from a woman younger than 45 in good health and CMV-seropositive. In DNA form, the CDR3 reads TGTGCCAGCAGCGTAGTTCCAGCGGGGGCTCACGAGCAGTACTTC. Encoded protein: CASSVVPAGAHEQYF.